The 26 T cell receptor beta chains below all came from one sample that was sequenced in a study of blood T cell repertoires in COVID-19 (dated by TCRdb to the early 2020s). The library was made by the immunoSEQ multiplex PCR assay. Here the immuneACCESS table is served through TCRdb, limited to in-frame sequences with V and J called. Missing clones are a known gap in these copies; in checked studies unresolved V genes cover under half, and the rest lacks a known reason. The sample data list 100,000 to 150,000 clones, and approximately 90% of these were observed just once. In total, the top ten clones hold about 4.1% of the sample. Material for sequencing was peripheral blood. All receptors derive from a man aged 60-69 years with COVID-19, enrolled during active disease.

This rearrangement joins TRBV10-3 to TRBJ2-5; 7 bases agree with TRBD2. The CDR3 is made up of 15 amino acids. The germline gives CDR1 ENHRY, CDR2 SYGVKD. V lost 2 bases and J lost 5; bases outside the gene matches: 8. In DNA, the CDR3 is TGTGCCATCAGTGAGCCCGGGGGGATCCGGGAGACCCAGTACTTC. Encoded protein: CAISEPGGIRETQYF.

The chain employs TRBV12-3 or TRBV12-4 and TRBJ1-5; possibly TRBD1 for D (5 bases). This CDR3 is 11 amino acids long. The V and J ends lost 7 bases and 11 bases respectively, with 12 bases between them. The CDR3 loop is CASTKGVAQHF. The CDR3 DNA reads as TGTGCCAGCACCAAAGGGGTTGCCCAGCATTTT.

CDR3 sequence reads: CASSYGGANTEAFF. In DNA form, the CDR3 reads TGTGCCAGCAGTTATGGGGGCGCGAACACTGAAGCTTTCTTT. This chain links TRBV6-5 with TRBJ1-1; tentatively, D is TRBD1 (6 bases). CDR3 length equals 14 residues. Per the germline V gene, CDR1 is MNHEY and CDR2 is SVGAGI. The V gene lost 3 bases and the J gene lost 1 base, with 9 bases spanning the gap.

This sequence joins TRBV29-1 and TRBJ2-6, with D tentatively TRBD2 (5 bases). The V and J ends lost 6 bases and 2 bases respectively, with 11 bases between them. The CDR3 runs to 14 residues. Per germline, CDR1 SQVTM and CDR2 ANQGSEA. The CDR3 region is CSVHEGAGANVLTF. CDR3 DNA: TGCAGCGTCCACGAGGGAGCTGGGGCCAACGTCCTGACTTTC. The full variable domain, with the rest looked up from reference TRBV29-1 and TRBJ2-6, is SAVISQKPSRDICQRGTSLTIQCQVDSQVTMMFWYRQQPGQSLTLIATANQGSEATYESGFVIDKFPISRPNLTFSTLTVSNMSPEDSSIYLCSVHEGAGANVLTFGAGSRLTVL.

The V and J genes are TRBV5-5 and TRBJ1-2; perhaps TRBD1 as D (5 bases). Trimming removed 4 bases from V and 4 bases from J, with 11 bases in between. The CDR3 totals 13 residues. Germline assignment: CDR1 SGHKS and CDR2 YYEKEE (reference sequence). Here the CDR3 reads CASSAGGAYGYTF. Here the CDR3 DNA reads TGTGCCAGCAGCGCTGGAGGGGCCTATGGCTACACCTTC.

This clone was seen only once. The CDR3, as DNA: TGCGCCAGCAGCTTGGCAGTCAGCTCCTACGAGCAGTACTTC. Protein: CASSLAVSSYEQYF. The gene calls are TRBV5-1 and TRBJ2-7; no clear D gene. Germline loops: CDR1 SGHRS, CDR2 YFSETQ. Trimming left V 0 bases short and J 0 bases short, with 7 bases between. This CDR3 contains 14 residues.

This clone came up a few times. The chain couples TRBV30 to TRBJ1-5; TRBD1 is a possible D gene (6 bases). V gave up 7 bases and J gave up 3 bases, with 13 bases separating them. The CDR3 contains 13 residues. In germline, CDR1 is GTSNPN, CDR2 SVGIG (reference sequence). The CDR3 nucleotides are TGTGCCTCCAATACAGGGATCAATCAGCCCCAGCATTTT. As protein: CASNTGINQPQHF.

This clone was recorded only once. The chain couples TRBV30 to TRBJ2-5, with D maybe TRBD1 (6 bases). Germline assignment: CDR1 GTSNPN and CDR2 SVGIG (reference sequence). Trimming cost V 5 bases and J 4 bases, with 14 bases left between them. The CDR3 is 13 amino acids. The CDR3 reads CAWQGRLGETQYF. The CDR3 DNA sequence: TGTGCCTGGCAGGGGAGATTGGGAGAGACCCAGTACTTC.

The chain joins TRBV7-3 to TRBJ2-3, with TRBD2 as a possible D gene (7 bases). Germline CDR1 reads SGHTA; CDR2 reads FQGTGA. This CDR3 is built from 17 residues. V was trimmed by 5 bases and J by 0 bases, leaving 18 bases between them. The CDR3 reads CASSNAGGQTSTDTQYF. The CDR3 region has the DNA TGTGCCAGCAGCAACGCCGGGGGGCAGACTAGCACAGATACGCAGTATTTT.

This chain uses TRBV7-9 with TRBJ2-7, with a weak D call TRBD2 (6 bases). Looked up from germline, CDR1 is SEHNR and CDR2 is FQNEAQ (reference sequence). The CDR3 extends over 14 amino acids. Trimming stripped 4 bases from V and 5 bases from J, with 15 bases between. CDR3 loop: CASSSPGATDEQYF. For the CDR3, the DNA is TGTGCCAGCAGCTCCCCGGGAGCCACAGACGAGCAGTACTTC. The full variable domain, in which reference TRBV7-9 and TRBJ2-7 provide the parts outside the CDR3, is DTGVSQNPRHKITKRGQNVTFRCDPISEHNRLYWYRQTLGQGPEFLTYFQNEAQLEKSRLLSDRFSAERPKGSFSTLEIQRTEQGDSAMYLCASSSPGATDEQYFGPGTRLTVT.

The rearrangement uses TRBV5-1 and TRBJ1-4; 8 nucleotides align to TRBD1. CDR3 length: 14 amino acids. Germline CDR1 reads SGHRS; CDR2 reads YFSETQ. The V gene end was trimmed by 3 bases and the J gene end by 7 bases; junction bases not matched to a gene: 5. The DNA of the CDR3 is TGCGCCAGCAGCTCAGGACAGGGCTCTGAAAAACTGTTTTTT. It specifies CASSSGQGSEKLFF.

V gene TRBV6-1 combines with J gene TRBJ1-2, with a possible D match to TRBD1 (6 bases). Germline V lookup: CDR1 MNHNS, CDR2 SASEGT. Trimming pared 6 bases from V and 8 bases from J, leaving 16 bases between. The length of the CDR3 is 13 residues. In nucleotides, the CDR3 is TGTGCCAGCAGGGACACAGGGCCAGGCGGCTACACCTTC. Protein sequence: CASRDTGPGGYTF.

This clone was seen once. The gene calls are TRBV11-2 and TRBJ2-7; 9 nucleotides line up with TRBD2. The V segment lost 2 bases and the J segment 4 bases; nucleotides outside the gene matches: 3. The CDR3 loop spans 14 amino acids. The germline V gene has CDR1 SGHAT and CDR2 FQNNGV. The DNA for the CDR3 is TGTGCCAGCAGCTTACTAGCGGGGACTTACGAGCAGTACTTC. It is translated as CASSLLAGTYEQYF.

CDR3 sequence reads: CASSRGLAGSETQYF. In DNA, the CDR3 is TGTGCCAGCAGCCGGGGACTAGCGGGGAGTGAGACCCAGTACTTC. The V gene is TRBV6-2 or TRBV6-3, the J gene TRBJ2-5, with 13 bases aligning to TRBD2. Losses at the gene ends were 6 bases for V and 5 bases for J; bases not matched to a gene: 6. This CDR3 contains 15 residues. Germline V gene data show CDR1 as MNHEY and CDR2 as SVGEGT.

The V and J genes are TRBV5-8 and TRBJ2-7, with 7 bases fitting TRBD1. Germline-derived CDR1 and CDR2 are SGHTS and YDEGEE. This CDR3 has 13 residues. Trimming took 4 bases from V and 7 from J; bases not matched to a gene: 8. The CDR3 reads CASSLWTGPEQYF. CDR3 bases: TGTGCCAGCAGCCTATGGACAGGACCGGAGCAGTACTTC.

V and J are TRBV27 and TRBJ2-7, with D possibly TRBD1 on 6 matching bases. Germline V CDR1 and CDR2: MNHEY, SMNVEV (reference sequence). This CDR3 region has 15 residues. Deletions cut 6 bases from V and 1 base from J, with 16 bases between. CDR3: CASSTRGSGSYEQYF. The CDR3 bases are TGTGCCAGCAGCACTAGGGGGTCTGGGTCCTACGAGCAGTACTTC.

The chain uses TRBV24-1 and TRBJ2-1; no clear D gene. Germline V gene sequence: CDR1 KGHDR, CDR2 SFDVKD. The CDR3 covers 16 residues. Deletions cut 2 bases from V and 0 bases from J, with 10 bases between. The CDR3 DNA sequence: TGTGCCACCAGTGATTCATCCCGGAGCTCCTACAATGAGCAGTTCTTC. Its translation: CATSDSSRSSYNEQFF.

The V call is TRBV7-2, the J call TRBJ2-5, with a weak D call TRBD1 (6 bases). Trimming removed 2 bases from V and 5 bases from J, with 12 bases in between. This CDR3 region has 14 residues. Germline CDR1 reads SGHTA; CDR2 reads FQGNSA. As DNA, the CDR3 is TGTGCCAGCAGCTTAACACCAGGGGCGGAGACCCAGTACTTC. Translating gives CASSLTPGAETQYF.

A note on this clone: This same CDR3 is encoded by further DNA sequences in the sample. J is TRBJ1-1 and V is TRBV5-1; 7 bases map to TRBD1. The CDR3 consists of 12 residues. Germline lookup yields CDR1 SGHRS and CDR2 YFSETQ. V trimming: 0 bases; J trimming: 7 bases; junction bases outside the gene matches: 0. CDR3 region: CASSLDRGEAFF. The CDR3 nucleotides read TGCGCCAGCAGCTTGGACAGGGGTGAAGCTTTCTTT.

The J gene is TRBJ1-2, the V gene TRBV3-1 (or the pseudogene TRBV3-2); weak D call: TRBD1 (6 bases). The germline gives CDR1 LGHDT, CDR2 YNNKEL (reference sequence). This CDR3 spans 15 amino acids. Trimming took 0 bases from V and 8 from J, leaving 16 bases between them. The CDR3 region is CASSQDGQGLEGYTF. CDR3 in DNA: TGTGCCAGCAGCCAAGATGGTCAGGGGCTGGAGGGCTACACCTTC.

V and J are TRBV6-5 and TRBJ1-4; TRBD1 agrees at 8 bases. With 6 bases clipped from V and 8 bases from J, the junction kept 11 bases outside the gene matches. The germline V gene encodes CDR1 MNHEY and CDR2 SVGAGI. There are 15 residues in the CDR3. The CDR3 loop is CASRPGTGGIEKLFF. CDR3 in DNA: TGTGCCAGCAGACCCGGGACAGGTGGGATCGAAAAACTGTTTTTT.

The rearrangement uses TRBV6-2 or TRBV6-3 and TRBJ1-1; tentative D call: TRBD1 (5 bases). The V gene lost 4 bases and the J gene lost 5 bases, with 14 bases spanning the gap. The germline V gene has CDR1 MNHEY and CDR2 SVGEGT. This CDR3 is 14 amino acids long. CDR3 protein: CASSFDRGGTEAFF. The CDR3 DNA reads as TGTGCCAGCAGTTTCGATAGGGGTGGAACTGAAGCTTTCTTT.

J is TRBJ2-7 and V is TRBV5-5, with D possibly being TRBD1 (5 bases). Germline CDR1 and CDR2: SGHKS and YYEKEE (reference sequence). The CDR3 is 14 residues long. V was pared by 1 base and J by 6 bases, with 14 bases between. The CDR3 nucleotides are TGTGCCAGCAGCTTGAACAGGCCCGGGTCCGAGCAGTACTTC. It codes for CASSLNRPGSEQYF.

The genes are TRBV6-6 and TRBJ2-1; TRBD2 matches at 16 bases. Trimming removed 6 bases from V and 8 bases from J; junction bases left unmatched: 4. The CDR3 loop spans 15 amino acids. CDR1 and CDR2 from the germline V gene are MNHNY and SVGAGI (reference sequence). The CDR3, as DNA: TGTGCCAGCAGGCCGGGACTAGCGGGGGGGGATGAGCAGTTCTTC. This codes for CASRPGLAGGDEQFF.

The chain couples TRBV19 to TRBJ2-3; D is perhaps TRBD1 (6 bases). With 3 bases removed from V and 6 bases from J, the gap between germline ends came to 13 bases. Germline values: CDR1 LNHDA, CDR2 SQIVND (reference sequence). CDR3 length: 14 residues. CDR3 amino acids: CASSIGGQLDTQYF. CDR3 bases: TGTGCCAGTAGTATTGGGGGCCAACTGGATACGCAGTATTTT.

The chain combines TRBV9 with TRBJ1-4; no firm D call. This CDR3 is 14 amino acids long. The V and J ends lost 2 bases and 5 bases respectively, with 10 bases between them. CDR1 and CDR2 from the germline V gene are SGDLS and YYNGEE. CDR3 residues: CASSVRPGNEKLFF. The CDR3 DNA reads TGTGCCAGCAGCGTCCGACCAGGAAATGAAAAACTGTTTTTT.